This T cell receptor beta chain is drawn from a study of blood T cell repertoires in COVID-19. Looking at the study overall: Samples taken during acute and convalescent COVID-19 were collected in the United States, Italy and Spain. T cells, B-cell-depleted T cells, or PBMCs supplied cDNA or gDNA.

The germline V gene has CDR1 SGHRS and CDR2 YFSETQ. J gave up 0 bases and V 4 bases, and 11 bases lay outside the gene matches. This CDR3 region has 17 residues. Membership in each cohort depended on participant-reported clinical history. In the source study's methods: It was from reference gene primer amplification that nucleated cell counts were estimated. Method: immunoSEQ multiplex PCR; TCRdb's copy keeps in-frame clones and lacks some. V, J and clone size were drawn from that table, and D and trimming were deduced from the DNA. Among about 480,000 clones listed, 70% to 90% were seen once. Material: PBMCs or T cells enriched from blood (not recorded which). V usage is TRBV5-1 and J usage is TRBJ2-3, with 7 bases that match TRBD2. The receptor was isolated from a woman aged 40 to 50 who had recovered from COVID-19. The chain's CDR3 is CASSARLWGGSTDTQYF. CDR3 nucleotides: TGCGCCAGCAGCGCCCGACTGTGGGGGGGTAGCACAGATACGCAGTATTTT.